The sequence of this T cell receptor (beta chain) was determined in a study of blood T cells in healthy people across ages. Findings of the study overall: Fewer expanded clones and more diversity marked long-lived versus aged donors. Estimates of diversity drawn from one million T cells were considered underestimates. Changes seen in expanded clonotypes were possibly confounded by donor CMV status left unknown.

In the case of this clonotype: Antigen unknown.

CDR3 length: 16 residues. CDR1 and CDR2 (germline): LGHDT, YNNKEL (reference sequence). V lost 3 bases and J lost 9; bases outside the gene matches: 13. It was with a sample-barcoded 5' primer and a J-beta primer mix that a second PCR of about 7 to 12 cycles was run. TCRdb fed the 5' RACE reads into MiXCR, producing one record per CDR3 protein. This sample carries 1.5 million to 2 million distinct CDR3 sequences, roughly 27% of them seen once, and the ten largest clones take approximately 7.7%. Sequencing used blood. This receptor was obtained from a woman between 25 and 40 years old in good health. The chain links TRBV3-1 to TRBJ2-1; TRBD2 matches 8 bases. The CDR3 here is CASSQVGTRDLPEQFF. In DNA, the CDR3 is TGTGCCAGCAGCCAGGTAGGGACTAGAGACCTCCCTGAGCAGTTCTTC.